These T cell receptor beta chains were read from a single sample in a study of T cell responses to AZD1222 COVID-19 vaccine. Assay: immunoSEQ multiplex PCR; the TCRdb copy retains only in-frame clones and omits some. The sample includes 70,000 or so clones, 70% to 90% of them seen just once. This specimen consisted of peripheral blood, obtained 28 days after the second AZD1222 dose. Source of these receptors: an adult who received the AZD1222 COVID-19 vaccine. Both conserved end residues are part of each CDR3. Each record gives: V gene, D gene, clone size, J gene, CDR3 DNA, CDR3 protein. The D gene is left open where the match is weak. Clone size is not always given. Where it is, it says once, few, many or a class for expanded clones.

v_call: TRBV7-9; d_call: NA; clone_size: NA; j_call: TRBJ1-4; cdr3_nt: TGTGCCAGCAGCTTTTCGAGGACTAATGAAAAACTGTTTTTT; cdr3_aa: CASSFSRTNEKLFF
v_call: TRBV30; d_call: NA; clone_size: NA; j_call: TRBJ1-3; cdr3_nt: TGTGCCTGGAGTGTGGGGTGGGGAAACTCTGGAAACACCATATATTTT; cdr3_aa: CAWSVGWGNSGNTIYF
v_call: TRBV6-1; d_call: NA; clone_size: NA; j_call: TRBJ1-1; cdr3_nt: TGTGCCAGCAGTGAACAGGGCGACGAAGCTTTCTTT; cdr3_aa: CASSEQGDEAFF
v_call: TRBV7-3; d_call: TRBD1; clone_size: once; j_call: TRBJ2-2; cdr3_nt: TGTGCCAGCACCCAGTTCGGGACAGGCACCGGGGAGCTGTTTTTT; cdr3_aa: CASTQFGTGTGELFF
v_call: TRBV7-9; d_call: NA; clone_size: NA; j_call: TRBJ2-1; cdr3_nt: TGTGCCAGCAGCTTAGCGGGCACGTACAATGAGCAGTTCTTC; cdr3_aa: CASSLAGTYNEQFF
v_call: TRBV7-8; d_call: TRBD1; clone_size: once; j_call: TRBJ2-7; cdr3_nt: TGTGCCAGCAGCTCAGGGGGCAGCTCCTACGAGCAGTACTTC; cdr3_aa: CASSSGGSSYEQYF
v_call: TRBV6-5; d_call: NA; clone_size: NA; j_call: TRBJ2-7; cdr3_nt: TGTGCCAGCAACCCCGGGGGGCGGAACTCCTACGAGCAGTACTTC; cdr3_aa: CASNPGGRNSYEQYF
v_call: TRBV30; d_call: NA; clone_size: NA; j_call: TRBJ1-2; cdr3_nt: TGTGCCTGGAGTGTACACGCCGTGGGCGGCCGCACCTTC; cdr3_aa: CAWSVHAVGGRTF
v_call: TRBV2; d_call: TRBD2; clone_size: large; j_call: TRBJ2-3; cdr3_nt: TGTGCCAGCAGTGAGCGGGAGCGGGCAGATACGCAGTATTTT; cdr3_aa: CASSERERADTQYF
v_call: TRBV6-5; d_call: NA; clone_size: once; j_call: TRBJ2-7; cdr3_nt: TGTGCCAGCAGTCCCCTTGGGGGAGTGCAGTACTTC; cdr3_aa: CASSPLGGVQYF
v_call: TRBV6-1; d_call: TRBD1; clone_size: NA; j_call: TRBJ2-1; cdr3_nt: TGTGCCAGCAGTGAAGAAATTGGACAGGGGAGAAATGAGCAGTTCTTC; cdr3_aa: CASSEEIGQGRNEQFF
v_call: TRBV6-5; d_call: TRBD2; clone_size: NA; j_call: TRBJ2-3; cdr3_nt: TGTGCCAGCAGCGGGACTAGCGGCGCCCGGACGCAGTATTTT; cdr3_aa: CASSGTSGARTQYF
v_call: TRBV4-1; d_call: TRBD1; clone_size: NA; j_call: TRBJ1-5; cdr3_nt: TGCGCCAGCAGCCAAGCCGCAGGGGGCTTGAGCAATCAGCCCCAGCATTTT; cdr3_aa: CASSQAAGGLSNQPQHF
v_call: TRBV24-1; d_call: NA; clone_size: NA; j_call: TRBJ2-2; cdr3_nt: TGTGCCACCATTGAACAGACATCCACCGGGGAGCTGTTTTTT; cdr3_aa: CATIEQTSTGELFF
v_call: TRBV6-5; d_call: TRBD1; clone_size: NA; j_call: TRBJ1-2; cdr3_nt: TGTGCCAGCACCCGGGACAGATATGGCTACACCTTC; cdr3_aa: CASTRDRYGYTF
v_call: TRBV6-5; d_call: TRBD2; clone_size: NA; j_call: TRBJ2-7; cdr3_nt: TGTGCCAGCAGTCCTGGGACTAGCGACCGCTACGAGCAGTACTTC; cdr3_aa: CASSPGTSDRYEQYF
v_call: TRBV5-6; d_call: NA; clone_size: NA; j_call: TRBJ2-7; cdr3_nt: TGTGCCAGCAGCCTGCCCGGGACTGGCTACGAGCAGTACTTC; cdr3_aa: CASSLPGTGYEQYF
v_call: TRBV3-1/TRBV3-2; d_call: TRBD1; clone_size: NA; j_call: TRBJ1-2; cdr3_nt: TGTGCCAGCAGCCAAGGAGGGGCGGGACAGCGAAATTATGGCTACACCTTC; cdr3_aa: CASSQGGAGQRNYGYTF
v_call: TRBV19; d_call: TRBD1; clone_size: NA; j_call: TRBJ2-3; cdr3_nt: TGTGCCAGTTCTAGACAGGGGACAGATACGCAGTATTTT; cdr3_aa: CASSRQGTDTQYF
v_call: TRBV7-2; d_call: NA; clone_size: NA; j_call: TRBJ2-5; cdr3_nt: TGTGCCAGCAGCTCCGCTGGTTATATCGAGACCCAGTACTTC; cdr3_aa: CASSSAGYIETQYF
v_call: TRBV29-1; d_call: TRBD2; clone_size: NA; j_call: TRBJ2-3; cdr3_nt: TGCAGCGTAGCTAGCGGGAGGACAGATACGCAGTATTTT; cdr3_aa: CSVASGRTDTQYF
v_call: TRBV5-6; d_call: NA; clone_size: NA; j_call: TRBJ1-3; cdr3_nt: TGTGCCAGCAGCTTGCAGCCCTCTGGAAACACCATATATTTT; cdr3_aa: CASSLQPSGNTIYF
v_call: TRBV5-4; d_call: NA; clone_size: NA; j_call: TRBJ1-2; cdr3_nt: TGTGCCAGCAGCTTGAACGGAGGCTATGGCTACACCTTC; cdr3_aa: CASSLNGGYGYTF
v_call: TRBV5-1; d_call: NA; clone_size: once; j_call: TRBJ1-1; cdr3_nt: TGCGCCGTCAGGACAGAGATGAACACTGAAGCTTTCTTT; cdr3_aa: CAVRTEMNTEAFF
v_call: TRBV19; d_call: TRBD1; clone_size: few; j_call: TRBJ1-1; cdr3_nt: TGTGCCAGTAGTCCGCCCGGGACAGGGTTTTACACTGAAGCTTTCTTT; cdr3_aa: CASSPPGTGFYTEAFF
v_call: TRBV11-3; d_call: TRBD1; clone_size: NA; j_call: TRBJ2-3; cdr3_nt: TGTGCCAGCAGCAGAAGCCGGGACAGTTCGACAGATACGCAGTATTTT; cdr3_aa: CASSRSRDSSTDTQYF
v_call: TRBV12-5; d_call: NA; clone_size: NA; j_call: TRBJ1-5; cdr3_nt: TGTGCTAGTGGTTTGGTATCCAATAATCAGCCCCAGCATTTT; cdr3_aa: CASGLVSNNQPQHF
v_call: TRBV5-5; d_call: TRBD2; clone_size: NA; j_call: TRBJ2-1; cdr3_nt: TGTGCCAGCATCCCCCGGGGGGGATCCTACAATGAGCAGTTCTTC; cdr3_aa: CASIPRGGSYNEQFF
v_call: TRBV18; d_call: TRBD1; clone_size: NA; j_call: TRBJ1-5; cdr3_nt: TGTGCCAGCTCACCAGTGGGGACAGGGACCCAGCCCCAGCATTTT; cdr3_aa: CASSPVGTGTQPQHF
v_call: TRBV7-9; d_call: NA; clone_size: NA; j_call: TRBJ1-3; cdr3_nt: TGTGCCAGCAGCAAACAGGGTTCTGGAAACACCATATATTTT; cdr3_aa: CASSKQGSGNTIYF
v_call: TRBV11-1; d_call: NA; clone_size: NA; j_call: TRBJ1-2; cdr3_nt: TGTGCCAGCAGCTTTACAGGCACCTCTAACTATGGCTACACCTTC; cdr3_aa: CASSFTGTSNYGYTF
v_call: TRBV29-1; d_call: TRBD1; clone_size: NA; j_call: TRBJ1-2; cdr3_nt: TGCAGCGTGGGTGGGACAGGGGGCAGTGGCTACACCTTC; cdr3_aa: CSVGGTGGSGYTF
v_call: TRBV3-1/TRBV3-2; d_call: NA; clone_size: NA; j_call: TRBJ2-7; cdr3_nt: TGTGCCAGCAGCCCCCGGGACTTAAAGGTCTACGAGCAGTACTTC; cdr3_aa: CASSPRDLKVYEQYF
v_call: TRBV7-9; d_call: NA; clone_size: few; j_call: TRBJ1-4; cdr3_nt: TGTGCCAGCAGCCAAGGACGGGTGAAACTGTTTTTT; cdr3_aa: CASSQGRVKLFF
v_call: TRBV9; d_call: NA; clone_size: NA; j_call: TRBJ2-7; cdr3_nt: TGTGCCAGCAGCGTAACTGGGACGTGGACCTACGAGCAGTACTTC; cdr3_aa: CASSVTGTWTYEQYF
v_call: TRBV5-1; d_call: TRBD2; clone_size: NA; j_call: TRBJ2-7; cdr3_nt: TGCGCCAGCAGCTTGGGAGGGACTAGCAGCCACTACGAGCAGTACTTC; cdr3_aa: CASSLGGTSSHYEQYF
v_call: TRBV11-2; d_call: TRBD1; clone_size: NA; j_call: TRBJ2-5; cdr3_nt: TGTGCCAGCAGCTTAGATTTGGCAGGGGGAGCCCAGTACTTC; cdr3_aa: CASSLDLAGGAQYF
v_call: TRBV15; d_call: NA; clone_size: medium-sized; j_call: TRBJ1-1; cdr3_nt: TGTGCCACCAGCAGAGATCACGCGGGGACTGAAGCTTTCTTT; cdr3_aa: CATSRDHAGTEAFF
v_call: TRBV2; d_call: NA; clone_size: NA; j_call: TRBJ1-2; cdr3_nt: TGTGCCAGCAGCTCTGGCGCAGCTAACAGCTATGGCTACACCTTC; cdr3_aa: CASSSGAANSYGYTF
v_call: TRBV7-8; d_call: NA; clone_size: NA; j_call: TRBJ1-3; cdr3_nt: TGTGCCAGCAGCCCAAGGGAGAGGTTTCTCTCTGGAAACACCATATATTTT; cdr3_aa: CASSPRERFLSGNTIYF
v_call: TRBV18; d_call: TRBD1; clone_size: few; j_call: TRBJ1-2; cdr3_nt: TGTGCCAGCTCACCACAGGGGGCGCAGGATGGCTACACCTTC; cdr3_aa: CASSPQGAQDGYTF
v_call: TRBV7-8; d_call: NA; clone_size: NA; j_call: TRBJ1-5; cdr3_nt: TGTGCCAGCAGCTCTACTTGGGAAAAGCCCCAGCATTTT; cdr3_aa: CASSSTWEKPQHF